These 11 T cell receptor beta chains originate from one sample sequenced in a study of identifying expanded T cells in peripheral blood. Only in-frame clones appear in the TCRdb table, and some are missing; sequencing was by immunoSEQ multiplex PCR. Among about 78,000 clones listed, roughly four fifths were seen once. Material: blood. The receptors derive from a person aged 18 to 70 in good health.

The rearrangement uses TRBV4-3 and TRBJ1-3, with D possibly matching TRBD1 (6 bases). Germline-derived CDR1 and CDR2 are LGHNA and YSLEER. The CDR3 extends over 15 amino acids. V was shortened by 2 bases and J by 1 base, with 9 bases between the two germline ends. The CDR3 region has the DNA TGCGCCAGCAGCCAAACAGGGTCTTCTGGAAACACCATATATTTT. Its protein is CASSQTGSSGNTIYF.

Only one count was recorded for this clone. This chain links TRBV7-9 with TRBJ2-7; D might be TRBD1 or TRBD2, each matching 5 bases. Trimming took off 2 bases at V and 7 bases at J, with 21 bases between the two ends. The CDR3 consists of 16 residues. The germline gives CDR1 SEHNR, CDR2 FQNEAQ (reference sequence). CDR3 residues: CASSLLLGEVAREQYF. The CDR3 bases are TGTGCCAGCAGCTTACTATTAGGGGAAGTAGCGAGGGAGCAGTACTTC.

The chain is built from TRBV19 and TRBJ1-3, with D unresolved. CDR3 length: 13 residues. Trimming cost V 7 bases and J 2 bases, with 9 bases left between them. In germline, CDR1 is LNHDA, CDR2 SQIVND (reference sequence). This CDR3 is CASKTYAGNTIYF. The CDR3 nucleotides are TGTGCCAGTAAGACATACGCTGGAAACACCATATATTTT. The full variable domain, in which reference TRBV19 and TRBJ1-3 provide the parts outside the CDR3, is DGGITQSPKYLFRKEGQNVTLSCEQNLNHDAMYWYRQDPGQGLRLIYYSQIVNDFQKGDIAEGYSVSREKKESFPLTVTSAQKNPTAFYLCASKTYAGNTIYFGEGSWLTVV.

This clone turned up a few times. The chain couples TRBV28 to TRBJ1-3; D gene unclear. CDR3 length: 12 amino acids. Trimming shortened V by 7 bases and J by 0 bases, and 4 bases separated the two germline ends. Germline CDR1 is MDHEN and CDR2 is SYDVKM. The CDR3 here is CASNLSGNTIYF. The CDR3 DNA reads as TGTGCCAGCAACCTCTCTGGAAACACCATATATTTT.

The chain links TRBV5-7 to TRBJ1-2; the match to TRBD1 covers 9 bases. TRBV5-7 is an ORF, with its function uncertain. CDR3 length: 14 residues. Trimming at V came to 6 bases and at J to 8 bases, leaving 11 bases not matched to a gene. The CDR3 DNA sequence: TGTGCCAGCATCTTCTGGACAGGGGAGGGAGGCTACACCTTC. It codes for CASIFWTGEGGYTF.

Points on this clone: Other DNA sequences in the sample encode the same CDR3. The J gene is TRBJ2-7, the V gene TRBV19; 9 nucleotides align to TRBD1. CDR1 is LNHDA and CDR2 is SQIVND in the germline V gene (reference sequence). CDR3 length: 14 amino acids. Losses at the gene ends were 3 bases for V and 7 bases for J; bases not matched to a gene: 7. The CDR3 sequence: CASSIGTGSYEQYF. In DNA, the CDR3 is TGTGCCAGTAGTATTGGGACAGGGTCGTATGAGCAGTACTTC.

This clone was detected only once. This chain uses TRBV5-6 with TRBJ2-1, with D unclear. The germline V and J ends were trimmed by 3 bases and 6 bases, with 16 bases remaining between them. Germline V gene lookup returns CDR1 SGHDT and CDR2 YYEEEE. This CDR3 comprises 15 residues. CDR3 protein: CASSSRPPGINEQFF. The DNA of the CDR3 is TGTGCCAGCAGCTCCCGTCCCCCGGGTATCAATGAGCAGTTCTTC.

The genes are TRBV7-2 and TRBJ2-7; D assignment may be TRBD1 or TRBD2 (6 bases each). Looked up from germline, CDR1 is SGHTA and CDR2 is FQGNSA. V was shortened by 0 bases and J by 7 bases, with 13 bases between the two germline ends. This CDR3 is 14 amino acids long. The CDR3 spells CASSLAGGRREQYF. The CDR3 DNA reads TGTGCCAGCAGCTTAGCGGGGGGCCGGAGGGAGCAGTACTTC. The full variable domain, completed using reference TRBV7-2 and TRBJ2-7, is GAGVSQSPSNKVTEKGKDVELRCDPISGHTALYWYRQSLGQGLEFLIYFQGNSAPDKSGLPSDRFSAERTGGSVSTLTIQRTQQEDSAVYLCASSLAGGRREQYFGPGTRLTVT.

The chain is built from TRBV28 and TRBJ2-5, with D perhaps matching TRBD2 (5 bases). The V end was cut by 2 bases, the J end by 4 bases, with 14 bases between. Germline V gene sequence: CDR1 MDHEN, CDR2 SYDVKM. The CDR3 loop spans 15 amino acids. CDR3 sequence: CASSLKRELGETQYF. Here the CDR3 DNA reads TGTGCCAGCAGTTTAAAGAGGGAGTTGGGAGAGACCCAGTACTTC.

The chain links TRBV28 to TRBJ2-5; D is perhaps TRBD2 (5 bases). V lost 8 bases to trimming and J lost 4 bases, with 23 bases between them. There are 16 residues in the CDR3. CDR1 is MDHEN, CDR2 SYDVKM, per germline. The CDR3 bases are TGTGCCAGCGATGAAAGAGCGGTCCTGGGGTCAGAGACCCAGTACTTC. Its translation: CASDERAVLGSETQYF.

The chain joins TRBV29-1 to TRBJ1-6, with TRBD1 matching 8 bases. CDR3 size: 15 residues. The V gene's germline CDR1 is SQVTM and CDR2 ANQGSEA. J gave up 9 bases and V 6 bases, and 13 bases lay outside the gene matches. The CDR3 region is CSVAPTGEIGSPLHF. CDR3 coding DNA: TGCAGCGTCGCCCCGACAGGGGAAATTGGTTCACCCCTCCACTTT.